This T cell receptor beta chain was identified in a study of vaccination effects on CD4 cells after COVID-19. For the study at large: Post-vaccination samples were obtained at early and late time points from a few convalescent patients. After the second dose, samples were taken at median day 72.

The trim removed 2 bases at V and 0 bases at J, leaving 12 bases unmatched. There are 18 residues in the CDR3. The V gene's germline CDR1 is SGHNT and CDR2 YYREEE (reference sequence). Worth noting for this clone: Antigen: not known.

Only in-frame clones appear in the TCRdb table, and some are missing; sequencing was by immunoSEQ multiplex PCR. The sample carries about 15,000 clones, 76% recorded once. Prior to sequencing, the ViraFEST assay stimulated PBMC with viral peptide pools, which expanded the antigen-specific CD4+ T cells. A roughly 10-day culture period preceded the isolation of CD4+ T cells. From March to December 2020, the person had a SARS-CoV-2 infection that was confirmed by PCR. All study participants received two doses of BNT162b2 or mRNA-1273 vaccine. Wells containing two million PBMC each were cultured with roughly 10 IU/ml IL-2 and 8 to 10 ug/ml peptides.

The V gene is TRBV5-4, the J gene TRBJ2-3, with TRBD1 identical over 7 bases. Material: CD4+ T cells from PBMCs cultured with HCoV-NL63 spike peptides, obtained after COVID-19 vaccination. The TCR originated in a human donor who had a prior SARS-CoV-2 infection. DNA for the CDR3: TGTGCCAGCAGCTTAGGAGGTGACAGGGAACCTAGCACAGATACGCAGTATTTT. Translated, it gives CASSLGGDREPSTDTQYF.